These T cell receptor beta chains were read from a single sample in a study of early T cells in non-severe SARS-CoV-2 infection. TCRdb ran MiXCR on the 5' RACE reads and lists one entry per CDR3 protein. The top ten hold 5% to 8% of the sample, which has 26,000 or so distinct CDR3 sequences, approximately 4% seen once. The material sequenced was whole blood. The receptors were gathered from an adult who was a healthcare worker with PCR-confirmed SARS-CoV-2 infection or an uninfected control (not recorded which). The CDR3 runs from the conserved cysteine through the conserved F or W. The order of the fields is D gene, V gene, J gene, clone size, CDR3 protein, CDR3 DNA. D genes are given only for firm matches. Where a row states a size, it is once, few, many or the class of an expanded clone; other rows omit it.

d_gene: NA; v_gene: TRBV29-1; j_gene: TRBJ2-3; abundance: NA; CDR3aa: CTGDFGTDTQYF; CDR3nt: TGCACGGGGGATTTCGGCACAGATACGCAGTATTTT
d_gene: TRBD1; v_gene: TRBV7-2; j_gene: TRBJ2-7; abundance: few; CDR3aa: CASSFATGTGSYEQYF; CDR3nt: TGTGCCAGCAGCTTCGCGACCGGGACAGGGTCCTACGAGCAGTACTTC
d_gene: TRBD2; v_gene: TRBV20-1; j_gene: TRBJ2-1; abundance: NA; CDR3aa: CSATGTTRSYNEQFF; CDR3nt: TGCAGTGCTACCGGGACTACCCGCTCCTACAATGAGCAGTTCTTC
d_gene: NA; v_gene: TRBV10-1; j_gene: TRBJ1-2; abundance: many; CDR3aa: CASSSDRRYGYTF; CDR3nt: TGCGCCAGCAGCTCAGACAGGCGCTATGGCTACACCTTC
d_gene: NA; v_gene: TRBV6-5; j_gene: TRBJ1-3; abundance: many; CDR3aa: CASTSDEGAGNTIYF; CDR3nt: TGTGCCAGCACCTCCGACGAAGGGGCTGGAAACACCATATATTTT
d_gene: NA; v_gene: TRBV27; j_gene: TRBJ2-1; abundance: few; CDR3aa: CASGRSEQFF; CDR3nt: TGTGCCAGCGGGAGGTCTGAGCAGTTCTTC
d_gene: NA; v_gene: TRBV18; j_gene: TRBJ2-7; abundance: many; CDR3aa: CASSPYETAPYEQYF; CDR3nt: TGTGCCAGCTCACCATACGAGACCGCACCCTACGAGCAGTACTTC
d_gene: TRBD2; v_gene: TRBV4-1; j_gene: TRBJ2-5; abundance: NA; CDR3aa: CASSQEYSGRGRETQYF; CDR3nt: TGCGCCAGCAGCCAAGAGTACAGCGGGAGAGGTAGAGAGACCCAGTACTTC
d_gene: NA; v_gene: TRBV20-1; j_gene: TRBJ1-2; abundance: many; CDR3aa: CSAREDYGYTF; CDR3nt: TGCAGTGCGAGGGAGGACTATGGCTACACCTTC
d_gene: NA; v_gene: TRBV11-3; j_gene: TRBJ2-1; abundance: many; CDR3aa: CASSSQGVSYNEQFF; CDR3nt: TGTGCCAGCAGCTCACAAGGAGTTTCCTACAATGAGCAGTTCTTC
d_gene: TRBD2; v_gene: TRBV27; j_gene: TRBJ2-1; abundance: few; CDR3aa: CASSLRLVAGNEQFF; CDR3nt: TGTGCCAGCAGTTTAAGGCTGGTAGCGGGAAATGAGCAGTTCTTC
d_gene: NA; v_gene: TRBV6-5; j_gene: TRBJ1-3; abundance: NA; CDR3aa: CASSSGLRTASYSGNTIYF; CDR3nt: TGTGCCAGCAGCTCCGGCCTTAGGACAGCGTCTTACTCTGGAAACACCATATATTTT
d_gene: TRBD1; v_gene: TRBV7-8; j_gene: TRBJ2-2; abundance: many; CDR3aa: CASSWDSPTGELFF; CDR3nt: TGTGCCAGCAGCTGGGACAGTCCCACCGGGGAGCTGTTTTTT
d_gene: NA; v_gene: TRBV27; j_gene: TRBJ2-3; abundance: many; CDR3aa: CASSLSGRFDTQYF; CDR3nt: TGTGCCAGCAGTTTAAGCGGGCGATTCGACACGCAGTATTTT
d_gene: TRBD2; v_gene: TRBV5-4; j_gene: TRBJ2-3; abundance: many; CDR3aa: CASSLASGRKADTQYF; CDR3nt: TGTGCCAGCAGCTTGGCTAGCGGGAGGAAAGCAGATACGCAGTATTTT
d_gene: NA; v_gene: TRBV10-3; j_gene: TRBJ1-1; abundance: few; CDR3aa: CAISDRDRGNTEAFF; CDR3nt: TGTGCCATCAGTGACAGAGACCGTGGAAACACTGAAGCTTTCTTT
d_gene: NA; v_gene: TRBV7-9; j_gene: TRBJ2-1; abundance: many; CDR3aa: CASSPSWDEQFF; CDR3nt: TGTGCCAGCAGCCCCTCCTGGGATGAGCAGTTCTTC
d_gene: TRBD1; v_gene: TRBV11-2; j_gene: TRBJ1-4; abundance: many; CDR3aa: CASSPRDSLAGNEKLFF; CDR3nt: TGTGCCAGCAGCCCCCGGGACAGCCTCGCTGGTAATGAAAAACTGTTTTTT
d_gene: NA; v_gene: TRBV20-1; j_gene: TRBJ1-6; abundance: NA; CDR3aa: CSASRDDNSPLHF; CDR3nt: TGCAGTGCTAGCAGAGATGATAATTCACCCCTCCACTTT
d_gene: NA; v_gene: TRBV4-2; j_gene: TRBJ2-7; abundance: many; CDR3aa: CASSVGQSYEQYF; CDR3nt: TGTGCCAGCAGCGTAGGACAGTCCTACGAGCAGTACTTC
d_gene: NA; v_gene: TRBV3-1; j_gene: TRBJ1-3; abundance: many; CDR3aa: CASSQQPSSGNTIYF; CDR3nt: TGTGCCAGCAGCCAACAGCCGAGCTCTGGAAACACCATATATTTT
d_gene: TRBD1; v_gene: TRBV4-2; j_gene: TRBJ1-5; abundance: many; CDR3aa: CASSQRRDSYQPQHF; CDR3nt: TGTGCCAGCAGCCAACGGAGGGACAGTTATCAGCCCCAGCATTTT
d_gene: TRBD2; v_gene: TRBV29-1; j_gene: TRBJ2-1; abundance: many; CDR3aa: CSVEDPLAGVNEQFF; CDR3nt: TGCAGCGTTGAAGATCCACTAGCGGGGGTCAATGAGCAGTTCTTC
d_gene: NA; v_gene: TRBV7-8; j_gene: TRBJ2-7; abundance: many; CDR3aa: CASSPARGYEQYF; CDR3nt: TGTGCCAGCAGTCCGGCCCGGGGCTACGAGCAGTACTTC
d_gene: TRBD1; v_gene: TRBV6-6; j_gene: TRBJ2-2; abundance: NA; CDR3aa: CASKTPGQTNTGELFF; CDR3nt: TGTGCCAGCAAGACGCCGGGACAGACAAACACCGGGGAGCTGTTTTTT
d_gene: NA; v_gene: TRBV5-1; j_gene: TRBJ2-3; abundance: few; CDR3aa: CASSLLGSTDTQYF; CDR3nt: TGCGCCAGCAGCTTGCTAGGTAGCACAGATACGCAGTATTTT
d_gene: NA; v_gene: TRBV2; j_gene: TRBJ2-5; abundance: many; CDR3aa: CASIIFTVQETQYF; CDR3nt: TGTGCCAGCATTATCTTCACGGTGCAAGAGACCCAGTACTTC
d_gene: NA; v_gene: TRBV20-1; j_gene: TRBJ1-2; abundance: many; CDR3aa: CSAGEAPDGGYTF; CDR3nt: TGCAGTGCTGGAGAAGCCCCGGACGGAGGGTACACCTTC
d_gene: NA; v_gene: TRBV7-8; j_gene: TRBJ2-2; abundance: many; CDR3aa: CASSPRRGSPNTGELFF; CDR3nt: TGTGCCAGCAGCCCCCGGAGGGGGAGTCCGAACACCGGGGAGCTGTTTTTT
d_gene: NA; v_gene: TRBV20-1; j_gene: TRBJ1-2; abundance: many; CDR3aa: CSASSGTGYGYTF; CDR3nt: TGCAGTGCCTCCTCAGGGACGGGCTATGGCTACACCTTC
d_gene: NA; v_gene: TRBV20-1; j_gene: TRBJ2-3; abundance: many; CDR3aa: CSASMQGGDTQYF; CDR3nt: TGCAGTGCTAGCATGCAGGGGGGAGATACGCAGTATTTT
d_gene: NA; v_gene: TRBV3-1; j_gene: TRBJ2-7; abundance: NA; CDR3aa: CASSQDIASAYEQYF; CDR3nt: TGTGCCAGCAGCCAAGATATTGCTAGCGCCTACGAGCAGTACTTC
d_gene: TRBD1; v_gene: TRBV29-1; j_gene: TRBJ1-1; abundance: many; CDR3aa: CSVGTGKYTEAFF; CDR3nt: TGCAGCGTTGGGACAGGGAAATACACTGAAGCTTTCTTT
d_gene: TRBD2; v_gene: TRBV18; j_gene: TRBJ2-1; abundance: medium-sized; CDR3aa: CASSRAAGEILINEQFF; CDR3nt: TGTGCCAGCTCACGCGCAGCGGGAGAAATCCTAATCAATGAGCAGTTCTTC
d_gene: NA; v_gene: TRBV7-3; j_gene: TRBJ2-5; abundance: few; CDR3aa: CASSLRGGPQETQYF; CDR3nt: TGTGCCAGCAGCTTAAGAGGGGGGCCCCAAGAGACCCAGTACTTC
d_gene: TRBD1; v_gene: TRBV7-2; j_gene: TRBJ1-1; abundance: many; CDR3aa: CASSFRTGGLVEAFF; CDR3nt: TGTGCCAGCAGCTTCAGGACAGGGGGCCTCGTTGAAGCTTTCTTT
d_gene: TRBD1; v_gene: TRBV5-1; j_gene: TRBJ2-7; abundance: NA; CDR3aa: CASSSGGTGAYEQYF; CDR3nt: TGCGCCAGCAGCTCCGGGGGGACAGGGGCCTACGAGCAGTACTTC
d_gene: NA; v_gene: TRBV18; j_gene: TRBJ2-1; abundance: NA; CDR3aa: CASSPLLGHNEQFF; CDR3nt: TGTGCCAGCTCACCACTACTAGGGCACAATGAGCAGTTCTTC
d_gene: NA; v_gene: TRBV19; j_gene: TRBJ2-3; abundance: many; CDR3aa: CASSFQTQNTQYF; CDR3nt: TGTGCCAGTAGTTTCCAGACACAAAATACGCAGTATTTT
d_gene: NA; v_gene: TRBV27; j_gene: TRBJ2-7; abundance: many; CDR3aa: CASTDSRYEQYF; CDR3nt: TGTGCCAGCACGGACAGCCGCTACGAGCAGTACTTC
d_gene: TRBD2; v_gene: TRBV30; j_gene: TRBJ2-7; abundance: many; CDR3aa: CAWDAGLEVYEQYF; CDR3nt: TGTGCCTGGGACGCTGGACTAGAGGTATACGAGCAGTACTTC
d_gene: NA; v_gene: TRBV7-3; j_gene: TRBJ2-2; abundance: NA; CDR3aa: CASSLTAAGKTGELFF; CDR3nt: TGTGCCAGCAGCTTAACGGCTGCAGGGAAGACCGGGGAGCTGTTTTTT
d_gene: NA; v_gene: TRBV2; j_gene: TRBJ2-3; abundance: many; CDR3aa: CARSLGAPGVKDTQYF; CDR3nt: TGTGCCAGGTCCCTGGGTGCGCCCGGCGTGAAGGATACGCAGTATTTT
d_gene: NA; v_gene: TRBV7-8; j_gene: TRBJ1-1; abundance: NA; CDR3aa: CASSRVQGIATEAFF; CDR3nt: TGTGCCAGCAGCAGGGTTCAGGGAATTGCCACTGAAGCTTTCTTT
d_gene: NA; v_gene: TRBV10-3; j_gene: TRBJ2-5; abundance: many; CDR3aa: CAIGQTGEGETQYF; CDR3nt: TGTGCCATCGGACAGACAGGGGAGGGAGAGACCCAGTACTTC
d_gene: NA; v_gene: TRBV5-6; j_gene: TRBJ2-1; abundance: many; CDR3aa: CASSFVDEQFF; CDR3nt: TGTGCCAGCAGTTTCGTGGATGAGCAGTTCTTC
d_gene: NA; v_gene: TRBV11-3; j_gene: TRBJ2-5; abundance: NA; CDR3aa: CASSTRSRPQETQYF; CDR3nt: TGTGCCAGCAGCACCCGGTCGAGGCCCCAAGAGACCCAGTACTTC
d_gene: TRBD2; v_gene: TRBV19; j_gene: TRBJ2-7; abundance: NA; CDR3aa: CASSVRLAVDYEQYF; CDR3nt: TGTGCCAGTAGTGTCCGGCTAGCGGTAGACTACGAGCAGTACTTC
d_gene: NA; v_gene: TRBV20-1; j_gene: TRBJ2-3; abundance: many; CDR3aa: CSAPPRRTGDTQYF; CDR3nt: TGCAGTGCTCCTCCGCGACGAACTGGAGATACGCAGTATTTT
d_gene: TRBD1; v_gene: TRBV6-5; j_gene: TRBJ1-2; abundance: many; CDR3aa: CASMDRGGRERRDYGYTF; CDR3nt: TGTGCCAGCATGGACAGGGGGGGTCGGGAACGAAGGGACTATGGCTACACCTTC
d_gene: NA; v_gene: TRBV30; j_gene: TRBJ1-1; abundance: few; CDR3aa: CAWKDSMNTEAFF; CDR3nt: TGTGCCTGGAAAGACAGTATGAACACTGAAGCTTTCTTT
d_gene: NA; v_gene: TRBV4-1; j_gene: TRBJ2-7; abundance: few; CDR3aa: CASSQRTPRSYEQYF; CDR3nt: TGCGCCAGCAGCCAAAGGACACCACGCTCCTACGAGCAGTACTTC
d_gene: NA; v_gene: TRBV4-2; j_gene: TRBJ1-6; abundance: many; CDR3aa: CASSQDRGGYNSPLHF; CDR3nt: TGTGCCAGCAGCCAAGATCGGGGCGGTTATAATTCACCCCTCCACTTT
d_gene: TRBD2; v_gene: TRBV20-1; j_gene: TRBJ2-3; abundance: few; CDR3aa: CSAATSGSPDTQYF; CDR3nt: TGCAGTGCCGCGACTAGCGGGAGCCCAGATACGCAGTATTTT
d_gene: NA; v_gene: TRBV5-1; j_gene: TRBJ2-2; abundance: NA; CDR3aa: CASSPPNTGELFF; CDR3nt: TGCGCCAGCAGCCCACCGAACACCGGGGAGCTGTTTTTT
d_gene: NA; v_gene: TRBV11-1; j_gene: TRBJ2-1; abundance: many; CDR3aa: CASSLVLSSYNEQFF; CDR3nt: TGTGCCAGCAGCTTAGTGTTGAGCTCCTACAATGAGCAGTTCTTC
d_gene: NA; v_gene: TRBV11-2; j_gene: TRBJ1-3; abundance: medium-sized; CDR3aa: CASSLGFRLDRQEGNTIYF; CDR3nt: TGTGCCAGCAGCTTAGGGTTTCGGCTGGACAGACAAGAGGGAAACACCATATATTTT
d_gene: NA; v_gene: TRBV7-2; j_gene: TRBJ2-3; abundance: many; CDR3aa: CASSSRRTADTQYF; CDR3nt: TGTGCCAGCAGCTCGAGGCGGACGGCTGATACGCAGTATTTT
d_gene: TRBD1; v_gene: TRBV2; j_gene: TRBJ2-7; abundance: few; CDR3aa: CASKRTGTNEQYF; CDR3nt: TGTGCCAGCAAGCGGACAGGGACCAACGAGCAGTACTTC